This paragraph reports one T cell receptor beta chain. The antigen remains undetermined. Sequencing libraries for TCR beta were prepared with iRepertoire HTBI primers and Arm-PCR of CDR3 regions. In the authors' methods: Looking across samples, the authors found under 70 TRBV and approximately 14 TRBJ segments. TCRdb called the multiplex PCR reads again in MiXCR, with one record for every CDR3 protein. The V and J calls, along with clone size, are taken from TCRdb and not from the paper's own processing. The data hold about 470,000 distinct CDR3 sequences, with around 14% observed a single time. The sample belongs to a study of regulatory T cells in long-lasting Graves disease. Time point of the sample: newly diagnosed GD, antithyroid drugs for less than 3 months. Extracted PBMC RNA gave rise to the TCR library. Notes on the study in general: TCR diversity was lower in persistent Graves' patients (versus newly diagnosed ones).

The CDR3 is 14 amino acids. Germline CDR1 SGHDT, CDR2 YYEEEE. V lost 2 bases to trimming and J lost 11 bases, with 19 bases between them. These data were also filed under a second study, of T cells in Graves' hyperthyroidism and ophthalmopathy. That work adds: Recently diagnosed hyperthyroidism of less than 2 months' duration affected patients aged 18 to 65. Any patient presenting with uncontrolled infection, other autoimmune disease, pregnancy or lactation was left out.

The starting material was peripheral blood mononuclear cells (PBMCs), obtained at new diagnosis, from a patient treated with antithyroid drugs. The clonotype comes from a woman aged 25 to 39 with Graves disease. V usage is TRBV5-6 and J usage is TRBJ1-1; a weak D match, TRBD1 (6 bases). The CDR3 is CASSLGLGGGYAFF. The CDR3 DNA reads as TGTGCCAGCAGCTTAGGGTTAGGGGGAGGATATGCTTTCTTT.